The T cell receptor beta chain described here comes from a study of cytomegalovirus exposure and HLA in healthy donors. On this clone: Its antigen is as yet unknown.

Regarding the study as a whole: For TCR beta chains, V- and J-gene trimming was later linked to a missense DCLRE1C variant. Presence/absence comparisons presumed near-even sequencing depth among donors. It emerged from a later analysis that several of the most significant clusters appeared to be linked to common viral pathogens.

The primer mix had 60 Vbeta and 13 Jbeta primers. Using immunoSEQ multiplex PCR, the repertoire was profiled, and TCRdb retains in-frame clones only, with some absent. The table has under 100,000 clones, less than 65% seen once. CDR3 size: 14 residues. Germline values: CDR1 MNHNS, CDR2 SASEGT. The TCR comes from a woman aged 25-40 years in good health and CMV-seropositive. The chain couples TRBV6-1 to TRBJ2-5, with 12 bases identical to TRBD2. Judging by the DNA end, TRBJ2-7 fits better; the J call may be wrong. Specimen: PBMCs. The DNA of the CDR3 is TGTGCCAGCAGTGGACTAGCGGGGGACTACGAGCAGTACTTC. Its protein is CASSGLAGDYEQYF.